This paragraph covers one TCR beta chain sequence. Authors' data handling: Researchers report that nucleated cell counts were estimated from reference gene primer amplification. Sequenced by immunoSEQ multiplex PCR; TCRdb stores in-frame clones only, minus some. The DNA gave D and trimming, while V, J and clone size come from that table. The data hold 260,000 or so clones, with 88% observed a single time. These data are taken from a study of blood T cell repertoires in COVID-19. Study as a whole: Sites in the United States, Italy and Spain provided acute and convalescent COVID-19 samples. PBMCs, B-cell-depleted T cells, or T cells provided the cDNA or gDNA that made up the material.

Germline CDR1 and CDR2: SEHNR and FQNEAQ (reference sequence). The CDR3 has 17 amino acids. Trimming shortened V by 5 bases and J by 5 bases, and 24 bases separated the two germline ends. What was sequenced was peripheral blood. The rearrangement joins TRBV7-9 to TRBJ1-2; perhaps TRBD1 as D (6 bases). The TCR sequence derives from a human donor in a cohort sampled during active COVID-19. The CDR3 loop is CASSPTGTPANIYGYTF. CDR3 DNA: TGTGCCAGCAGCCCAACCGGGACACCAGCGAACATATATGGCTACACCTTC.